This T cell receptor beta chain was observed in a study of cytomegalovirus exposure and HLA in healthy donors. The data were produced by immunoSEQ multiplex PCR, yet TCRdb's version contains in-frame clones alone and is incomplete. The sample includes approximately 220,000 clones, roughly 84% seen only once; the top ten take 11% to 15%. The donors were members of the validation cohort, which comprised 90 to 150 subjects and was separate from the first cohort of more than 500 subjects. The sample comprised PBMCs. The receptor was isolated from a woman aged 30 to 39 in good health and CMV-seropositive.

The CDR3 is CASSPGLAGGSQYF. CDR3 coding DNA: TGCGCCAGCAGCCCCGGACTAGCGGGAGGGTCCCAGTACTTC. The rearrangement links TRBV5-1 to TRBJ2-5; the match to TRBD2 covers 15 bases. The ends lost 4 bases at V and 9 bases at J; junction bases unmatched: 4. CDR1 and CDR2 from the germline V gene are SGHRS and YFSETQ. This CDR3 has 14 amino acids.